A selection of T cell receptor beta chains follows, all from one sample in a study of shared clonotypes between healthy human individuals. Data came from immunoSEQ multiplex PCR; TCRdb stores just in-frame clones and leaves some out. The top ten hold approximately 0.35% of the sample, which has about 2.4 million clones, 93% seen once. Sequences were obtained from naive CD4+ T cells from PBMCs. Every receptor here comes from a man aged 18 to 30 in good health. Some clones in this sample may be carry-over from other donors' samples. Each CDR3 is given without its conserved first and last residue. The order of the fields is CDR3 length, V gene, D gene, CDR3 protein. A D gene is named only where the DNA matches it firmly.

len: 14; v_gene: TRBV6-1; d_gene: -; CDR3aa: ASSEGPWGDNSPLH
len: 12; v_gene: TRBV14; d_gene: TRBD1; CDR3aa: ASSLQGGNTEAF
len: 11; v_gene: TRBV6-5; d_gene: -; CDR3aa: ASSYRGRETQY
len: 12; v_gene: TRBV6-5; d_gene: -; CDR3aa: ASSYDPYNSPLH
len: 12; v_gene: TRBV4-3; d_gene: -; CDR3aa: ASSQAQGRTEAF
len: 12; v_gene: TRBV5-1; d_gene: -; CDR3aa: ASSFDGWSYEQY
len: 18; v_gene: TRBV28; d_gene: TRBD2; CDR3aa: ASVPYRGTSGSGWVGTQY
len: 15; v_gene: TRBV9; d_gene: -; CDR3aa: ASSLGVDPFSGNTIY
len: 12; v_gene: TRBV5-1; d_gene: -; CDR3aa: ASSLGPGLDEQY
len: 13; v_gene: TRBV2; d_gene: TRBD2; CDR3aa: ASSRELAGAGELF
len: 13; v_gene: TRBV19; d_gene: TRBD1; CDR3aa: ASSPDRGFTDTQY
len: 12; v_gene: TRBV5-6; d_gene: -; CDR3aa: ASSLAGANYGYT
len: 19; v_gene: TRBV4-3; d_gene: TRBD2; CDR3aa: ASSQEAYGYSGSVSYNEQF
len: 14; v_gene: TRBV5-4; d_gene: -; CDR3aa: ASSKGGTATQETQY
len: 12; v_gene: TRBV6-1; d_gene: TRBD1; CDR3aa: ASSVTGGRTEAF
len: 12; v_gene: TRBV28; d_gene: TRBD1; CDR3aa: ASRTGTGGYGYT
len: 13; v_gene: TRBV18; d_gene: TRBD1; CDR3aa: ASSEPGTANEKLF
len: 10; v_gene: TRBV2; d_gene: -; CDR3aa: ASSLARGGYT
len: 11; v_gene: TRBV5-8; d_gene: -; CDR3aa: ASSGATQETQY
len: 16; v_gene: TRBV4-2; d_gene: TRBD2; CDR3aa: ASSQEVGGGSSYNEQF
len: 14; v_gene: TRBV21-1; d_gene: -; CDR3aa: ASSKARGQFYNEQF
len: 12; v_gene: TRBV5-1; d_gene: -; CDR3aa: ASSVGGTADEQF
len: 14; v_gene: TRBV11-2; d_gene: -; CDR3aa: ASSLVFAGAVGEQF
len: 11; v_gene: TRBV12-5; d_gene: TRBD1; CDR3aa: ASGLGQGSGYT
len: 13; v_gene: TRBV28; d_gene: TRBD1; CDR3aa: ASSPYRGKNAEAF
len: 11; v_gene: TRBV28; d_gene: -; CDR3aa: AVQQAGNTEAF
len: 12; v_gene: TRBV7-6; d_gene: TRBD1; CDR3aa: ASSQQGADQPQH
len: 14; v_gene: TRBV7-9; d_gene: TRBD2; CDR3aa: ASSPLRLAGGNEQF
len: 12; v_gene: TRBV5-1; d_gene: TRBD2; CDR3aa: ASSPTAGVGEQF
len: 15; v_gene: TRBV28; d_gene: TRBD1; CDR3aa: ASLAGTGGYGNYGYT
len: 10; v_gene: TRBV6-6; d_gene: -; CDR3aa: ASRGFHYEQY
len: 14; v_gene: TRBV2; d_gene: TRBD1; CDR3aa: ASRPPGQVNTGELF
len: 15; v_gene: TRBV23-1; d_gene: -; CDR3aa: ASSQYTSGPCTDTQY
len: 13; v_gene: TRBV6-6; d_gene: TRBD2; CDR3aa: ASSPPRGGAGELF
len: 12; v_gene: TRBV11-2; d_gene: TRBD1; CDR3aa: ASSYDRAGNEQY
len: 14; v_gene: TRBV10-3; d_gene: TRBD2; CDR3aa: AISEATSGTYNEQF
len: 13; v_gene: TRBV5-1; d_gene: TRBD1; CDR3aa: ASSWGQGRIYEQY
len: 13; v_gene: TRBV18; d_gene: -; CDR3aa: ATTGARGDLTEAF
len: 12; v_gene: TRBV5-1; d_gene: -; CDR3aa: ASSLAVQGLLQF
len: 10; v_gene: TRBV2; d_gene: -; CDR3aa: ASSDRGREAF
len: 14; v_gene: TRBV5-1; d_gene: -; CDR3aa: ASKIRPGVSYNEQF
len: 17; v_gene: TRBV28; d_gene: TRBD2; CDR3aa: ASSLPGLAGGEATDTQY
len: 14; v_gene: TRBV4-1; d_gene: -; CDR3aa: ASSQAYAQGSYEQY
len: 16; v_gene: TRBV28; d_gene: -; CDR3aa: ASSLRGGLGTMNTEAF
len: 14; v_gene: TRBV19; d_gene: -; CDR3aa: ASSIGPGGQGETQY
len: 14; v_gene: TRBV9; d_gene: TRBD1; CDR3aa: ASSIRATGVDTEAF